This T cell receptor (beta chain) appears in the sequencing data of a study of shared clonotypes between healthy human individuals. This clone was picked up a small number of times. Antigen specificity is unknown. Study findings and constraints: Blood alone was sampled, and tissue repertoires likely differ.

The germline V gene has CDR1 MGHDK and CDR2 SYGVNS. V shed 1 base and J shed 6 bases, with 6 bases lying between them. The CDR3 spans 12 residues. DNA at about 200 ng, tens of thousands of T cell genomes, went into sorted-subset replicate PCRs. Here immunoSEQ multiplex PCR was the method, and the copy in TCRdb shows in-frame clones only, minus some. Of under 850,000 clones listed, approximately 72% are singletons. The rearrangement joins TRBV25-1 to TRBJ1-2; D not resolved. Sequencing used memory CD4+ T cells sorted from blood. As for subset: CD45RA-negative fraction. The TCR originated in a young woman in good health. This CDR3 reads CASSELSDGYTF. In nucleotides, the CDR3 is TGTGCCAGCAGTGAATTGTCAGATGGCTACACCTTC.